A selection of T cell receptor beta chains follows, all from one sample in a study of blood T cells in healthy people across ages. Each CDR3 protein is one row after TCRdb ran MiXCR on the 5' RACE reads. The sample has some 640,000 distinct CDR3 sequences, 49% seen once; the top ten hold roughly 30%. Sequencing was done on a sample of blood. The receptors originated from an older woman in good health. Both conserved end residues are part of each CDR3. Each record gives: D gene, clone size, J gene, V gene, CDR3 protein, CDR3 DNA. The D gene is left open where the match is weak. Some rows have no size entry. The others give once, few or many, or a class for an expanded clone.

NA | few | TRBJ2-5 | TRBV7-9 | CASSLPGGVETQYF | TGTGCCAGCAGCCTCCCCGGTGGGGTAGAGACCCAGTACTTC
NA | NA | TRBJ2-7 | TRBV6-2/TRBV6-3 | CASRYSRGEQYF | TGTGCCAGCAGGTACTCGAGGGGCGAGCAGTACTTC
NA | few | TRBJ2-7 | TRBV5-6 | CATGRGRREEQYF | TGTGCTACGGGCCGGGGGCGCAGGGAAGAGCAGTACTTC
NA | NA | TRBJ2-7 | TRBV29-1 | CSVTTDISYEQYF | TGCAGCGTAACGACAGATATCTCCTACGAGCAGTACTTC
NA | NA | TRBJ2-5 | TRBV20-1 | CSARDSPGAQETQYF | TGCAGTGCTAGAGATTCGCCAGGGGCTCAAGAGACCCAGTACTTC
NA | few | TRBJ2-3 | TRBV7-3 | CASSLGGFTSTDTQYF | TGTGCCAGCAGCTTAGGGGGGTTTACTAGCACAGATACGCAGTATTTT
TRBD1 | NA | TRBJ2-6 | TRBV7-6 | CASSPIPGQGTGANVLTF | TGTGCCAGCAGTCCTATCCCGGGACAGGGTACTGGGGCCAACGTCCTGACTTTC
NA | many | TRBJ2-1 | TRBV5-6 | CASSLDRGRVRGNEQFF | TGTGCCAGCAGCTTGGACCGCGGCAGGGTTAGGGGCAATGAGCAGTTCTTC
NA | NA | TRBJ1-2 | TRBV15 | CATSRPRVGASDYGYTF | TGTGCCACCAGCAGACCGCGGGTGGGGGCGTCTGACTATGGCTACACCTTC
NA | few | TRBJ2-2 | TRBV5-1 | CASSFDLTGELFF | TGCGCCAGCAGCTTCGACTTGACCGGGGAGCTGTTTTTT
NA | NA | TRBJ2-5 | TRBV9 | CASSVATDQETQYF | TGTGCCAGCAGCGTAGCGACAGACCAAGAGACCCAGTACTTC
TRBD1 | NA | TRBJ2-7 | TRBV14 | CASNAGTGIEQYF | TGTGCCAGCAACGCCGGGACAGGGATCGAGCAGTACTTC
NA | NA | TRBJ1-2 | TRBV7-9 | CASSLDAGISYGYTF | TGTGCCAGCAGCTTAGACGCGGGGATTAGCTATGGCTACACCTTC
TRBD1 | NA | TRBJ1-2 | TRBV20-1 | CSAGQGLNYGYTF | TGCAGTGCTGGACAGGGGCTTAACTATGGCTACACCTTC
TRBD2 | few | TRBJ2-1 | TRBV4-3 | CASSQERSAGGYNEQFF | TGCGCCAGCAGCCAAGAACGGTCTGCGGGAGGCTACAATGAGCAGTTCTTC
TRBD2 | few | TRBJ2-7 | TRBV7-2 | CASSWTGTSGSEQYF | TGTGCCAGCAGCTGGACGGGGACTAGCGGGAGCGAGCAGTACTTC
NA | NA | TRBJ2-1 | TRBV3-1 | CASSQQGGEQFF | TGTGCCAGCAGCCAACAGGGCGGCGAGCAGTTCTTC
NA | once | TRBJ1-1 | TRBV28 | CASSINTEAFF | TGTGCCAGCAGTATAAACACTGAAGCTTTCTTT
NA | NA | TRBJ1-1 | TRBV29-1 | CSVRPGQEMNPEAFF | TGCAGCGTCCGACCGGGACAAGAAATGAACCCTGAAGCTTTCTTT
TRBD2 | NA | TRBJ2-7 | TRBV30 | CARSQSGSEQYF | TGTGCCAGGAGTCAAAGCGGGAGTGAGCAGTACTTC
TRBD2 | few | TRBJ2-7 | TRBV28 | CASSFPRFREGRYEQYF | TGTGCCAGCAGTTTTCCCCGGTTTCGGGAGGGTAGGTACGAGCAGTACTTC
NA | once | TRBJ1-1 | TRBV18 | CASSPAGKMNTEAFF | TGTGCCAGCTCCCCCGCGGGTAAAATGAACACTGAAGCTTTCTTT
NA | NA | TRBJ2-6 | TRBV7-9 | CASSLKAAGFGANVLTF | TGTGCCAGCAGCTTAAAGGCAGCCGGTTTTGGGGCCAACGTCCTGACTTTC
NA | NA | TRBJ1-1 | TRBV6-1 | CASLGGNRITEAFF | TGTGCCAGCCTCGGGGGGAACAGAATCACTGAAGCTTTCTTT
TRBD2 | NA | TRBJ2-1 | TRBV10-3 | CAISARRAGEGEQFF | TGTGCCATCAGTGCTAGGCGAGCGGGAGAAGGTGAGCAGTTCTTC
TRBD2 | NA | TRBJ2-3 | TRBV20-1 | CSARPTSGSWDTQYF | TGCAGTGCTAGACCCACTAGCGGGAGTTGGGATACGCAGTATTTT
TRBD1 | few | TRBJ1-2 | TRBV29-1 | CSVLTGTAYGYTF | TGCAGCGTACTGACCGGGACAGCCTATGGCTACACCTTC
TRBD1 | NA | TRBJ1-2 | TRBV6-2/TRBV6-3 | CASSYSGTVIHGYTF | TGTGCCAGCAGTTACTCCGGGACAGTGATTCATGGCTACACCTTC
NA | many | TRBJ1-2 | TRBV7-9 | CASSRTGSYGYTF | TGTGCCAGCAGTCGAACAGGGTCCTATGGCTACACCTTC
NA | few | TRBJ2-7 | TRBV20-1 | CSAPDTRSRYEQYF | TGCAGTGCTCCTGACACCCGATCCCGCTACGAGCAGTACTTC
NA | few | TRBJ1-2 | TRBV28 | CASNLGHPMGYTF | TGTGCCAGCAACCTGGGACACCCGATGGGCTACACCTTC
TRBD2 | NA | TRBJ2-3 | TRBV20-1 | CSADGLAGVLPDTQYF | TGCAGTGCAGACGGACTAGCGGGAGTCTTACCAGATACGCAGTATTTT
TRBD1 | NA | TRBJ1-1 | TRBV2 | CATTGATNTEAFF | TGTGCCACTACAGGGGCCACGAACACTGAAGCTTTCTTT
TRBD2 | NA | TRBJ2-7 | TRBV29-1 | CSVEGVAGGVYNEQYF | TGCAGCGTTGAAGGGGTAGCGGGAGGTGTCTACAATGAGCAGTACTTC
NA | NA | TRBJ2-3 | TRBV29-1 | CSVWSGDTQYF | TGCAGCGTCTGGAGTGGAGATACGCAGTATTTT
TRBD1 | NA | TRBJ2-7 | TRBV28 | CASRTTGTSGEQYF | TGTGCCAGCAGAACGACAGGGACGTCGGGCGAGCAGTACTTC
NA | few | TRBJ2-7 | TRBV15 | CATSREVSYEQYF | TGTGCCACCAGCAGAGAGGTTTCCTACGAGCAGTACTTC
TRBD2 | NA | TRBJ2-1 | TRBV5-4 | CASSSYPTSGRTYNEQFF | TGTGCCAGCAGCTCCTACCCGACTAGCGGGAGGACTTACAATGAGCAGTTCTTC
TRBD1 | NA | TRBJ1-4 | TRBV10-3 | CAISESVTGMSGEKLFF | TGTGCCATCAGTGAGTCTGTGACAGGGATGAGTGGTGAAAAACTGTTTTTT
NA | few | TRBJ2-7 | TRBV4-2 | CASSQASRARGSYEQYF | TGTGCCAGCAGCCAAGCTTCCCGGGCCAGGGGTTCCTACGAGCAGTACTTC
TRBD2 | NA | TRBJ2-7 | TRBV28 | CASSLSPTSRYEQYF | TGTGCCAGCAGTTTATCCCCGACTAGCAGATACGAGCAGTACTTC
NA | NA | TRBJ1-5 | TRBV6-5 | CASSLRGAGPGQPQHF | TGTGCCAGCAGCTTAAGGGGGGCAGGGCCGGGGCAGCCCCAGCATTTT
NA | NA | TRBJ2-7 | TRBV29-1 | CSAPRSGYNEQYF | TGCAGCGCCCCGCGGTCCGGCTACAATGAGCAGTACTTC
NA | NA | TRBJ2-5 | TRBV7-9 | CASSLRRGPPQETQYF | TGTGCCAGCAGCTTACGCCGGGGGCCGCCCCAAGAGACCCAGTACTTC
NA | NA | TRBJ1-5 | TRBV4-3 | CASSQEGDPNQPQHF | TGCGCCAGCAGCCAAGAGGGGGACCCCAATCAGCCCCAGCATTTT
NA | few | TRBJ2-4 | TRBV6-5 | CASSRSAGNIQYF | TGTGCCAGCAGTAGATCGGCGGGGAACATTCAGTACTTC
NA | NA | TRBJ1-4 | TRBV5-1 | CASSLVPNEKLFF | TGCGCCAGCAGCTTGGTCCCCAATGAAAAACTGTTTTTT
NA | NA | TRBJ2-1 | TRBV14 | CASSQAWGPSYNEQFF | TGTGCCAGCAGCCAAGCGTGGGGACCATCCTACAATGAGCAGTTCTTC
NA | few | TRBJ1-2 | TRBV5-6 | CASSARRDGGYTF | TGTGCCAGCAGCGCCAGGAGAGACGGTGGCTACACCTTC
NA | NA | TRBJ2-3 | TRBV11-2 | CASSFDLSHLSTDTQYF | TGTGCCAGTAGCTTTGACCTGTCGCACCTTAGCACAGATACGCAGTATTTT
NA | once | TRBJ2-1 | TRBV20-1 | CSAIAGQAQFF | TGCAGTGCGATAGCGGGACAGGCCCAGTTCTTC
TRBD1 | once | TRBJ2-5 | TRBV9 | CASSVTGQGETQYF | TGTGCCAGCAGCGTAACGGGACAGGGAGAGACCCAGTACTTC
NA | NA | TRBJ2-7 | TRBV7-2 | CASSLAPSTGDSSYEQYF | TGTGCCAGCAGCTTAGCGCCCTCCACAGGCGACAGCTCCTACGAGCAGTACTTC
NA | few | TRBJ2-1 | TRBV5-1 | CASSLGAFSYNEQFF | TGCGCCAGCAGCTTAGGAGCGTTCTCCTACAATGAGCAGTTCTTC
NA | NA | TRBJ2-3 | TRBV18 | CASSPITGKDTQYF | TGTGCCAGCTCACCAATCACAGGGAAAGATACGCAGTATTTT
NA | NA | TRBJ2-5 | TRBV5-5 | CASSLGAKGLETQYF | TGTGCCAGCAGCTTGGGAGCAAAAGGGTTGGAGACCCAGTACTTC
TRBD1 | NA | TRBJ1-1 | TRBV24-1 | CATSERGTGQGGGAFF | TGTGCCACCAGCGAGAGAGGGACAGGACAGGGCGGCGGAGCTTTCTTT
NA | NA | TRBJ1-4 | TRBV7-2 | CASSLSGTGNEELFF | TGTGCCAGCAGCTTGTCCGGGACGGGGAACGAAGAACTGTTTTTT
TRBD2 | few | TRBJ2-7 | TRBV20-1 | CSARDPGTSGITYEQYF | TGCAGTGCTAGAGACCCGGGGACTAGCGGGATAACCTACGAGCAGTACTTC